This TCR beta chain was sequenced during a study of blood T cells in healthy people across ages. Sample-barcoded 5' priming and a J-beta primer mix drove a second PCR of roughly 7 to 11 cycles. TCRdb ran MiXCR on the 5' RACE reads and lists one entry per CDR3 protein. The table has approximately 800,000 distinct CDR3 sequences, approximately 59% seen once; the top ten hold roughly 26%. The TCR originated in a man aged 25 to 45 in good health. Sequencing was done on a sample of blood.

CDR3 residues: CASSLGVGPGYNEQFF. CDR3 coding DNA: TGTGCCAGCAGCTTAGGAGTGGGGCCAGGTTACAATGAGCAGTTCTTC. The chain joins TRBV7-8 to TRBJ2-1; perhaps TRBD1 as D (5 bases). The germline gives CDR1 SGHVS, CDR2 FQNEAQ. V lost 1 base and J 4 bases, leaving 14 bases between the germline ends. This CDR3 is built from 16 residues. Together with reference TRBV7-8 and TRBJ2-1, the CDR3 gives the full variable domain: GAGVSQSPRYKVAKRGQDVALRCDPISGHVSLFWYQQALGQGPEFLTYFQNEAQLDKSGLPSDRFFAERPEGSVSTLKIQRTQQEDSAVYLCASSLGVGPGYNEQFFGPGTRLTVL.